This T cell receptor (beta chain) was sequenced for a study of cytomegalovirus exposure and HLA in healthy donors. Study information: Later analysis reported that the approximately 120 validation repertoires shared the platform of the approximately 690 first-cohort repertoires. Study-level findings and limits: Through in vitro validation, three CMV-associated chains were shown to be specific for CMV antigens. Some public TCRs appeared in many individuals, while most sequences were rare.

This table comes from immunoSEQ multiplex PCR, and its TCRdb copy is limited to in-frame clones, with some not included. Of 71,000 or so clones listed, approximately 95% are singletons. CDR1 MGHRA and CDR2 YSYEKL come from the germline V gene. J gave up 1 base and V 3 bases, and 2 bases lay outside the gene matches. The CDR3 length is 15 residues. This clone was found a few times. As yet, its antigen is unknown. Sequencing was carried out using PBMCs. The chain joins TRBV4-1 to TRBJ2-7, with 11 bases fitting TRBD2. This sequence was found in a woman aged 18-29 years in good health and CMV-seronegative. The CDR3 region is CASSQGLAASYEQYF. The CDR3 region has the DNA TGCGCCAGCAGCCAGGGACTAGCGGCATCCTACGAGCAGTACTTC.